These 7 T cell receptor beta chains were sequenced from one sample in a study of CD8+CD57+ T cells in acquired aplastic anemia. Both TCR beta VDJ combination and CDR3 sequence profiling were carried out. Genomic DNA was the template for this profiling. Using its own MiXCR run on the reads, TCRdb lists one record per CDR3 protein. The data show around 150,000 distinct CDR3 sequences, with around 45% seen just once and 1.1% held by the top ten. Sequenced input: sorted CD4+, CD8+, or CD8+CD57+ T cells (not recorded which) from PBMCs. Every receptor here comes from a human donor in good health.

CDR3 DNA sequence: TGTGCCATCAGTGATTTGGATGCTAACTATGGCTACACCTTC. As protein: CAISDLDANYGYTF. This chain links TRBV10-3 with TRBJ1-2, with no clear D. Germline V gene lookup returns CDR1 ENHRY and CDR2 SYGVKD. V was shortened by 3 bases and J by 0 bases, with 8 bases between the two germline ends. CDR3 length: 14 residues.

This clonotype was detected ten times or more. The chain joins TRBV24-1 to TRBJ1-2; no clear D gene. CDR1 is KGHDR and CDR2 is SFDVKD in the germline V gene. This CDR3 is 13 amino acids long. With 4 bases removed from V and 4 bases from J, the gap between germline ends came to 9 bases. CDR3 loop: CATSDPGIYGYTF. CDR3 sequence (DNA): TGTGCCACCAGTGACCCCGGGATCTATGGCTACACCTTC.

The chain is built from TRBV7-3 and TRBJ2-3; D is unclear. From germline, CDR1 is SGHTA and CDR2 FQGTGA. V lost 3 bases, J lost 6 bases, and 10 bases lay in between. The CDR3 totals 13 residues. CDR3 residues: CASSFTARDTQYF. The CDR3 DNA reads as TGTGCCAGCAGCTTTACCGCTAGGGATACGCAGTATTTT.

This clonotype was detected many times. The rearrangement uses TRBV19 and TRBJ1-5, with D tentatively TRBD1 (6 bases). The V and J ends lost 5 bases and 0 bases respectively, with 20 bases between them. This CDR3 has 18 amino acids. Germline V gene data show CDR1 as LNHDA and CDR2 as SQIVND (reference sequence). CDR3 nucleotides: TGTGCCAGTAGTCGGGTCGGGGGGCGTTGGATTAGCAATCAGCCCCAGCATTTT. Translated, it gives CASSRVGGRWISNQPQHF.

Ten or more counts support this clonotype. This chain connects TRBV7-3 to TRBJ2-1, with D perhaps matching TRBD2 (6 bases). CDR1 and CDR2 from the germline V gene are SGHTA and FQGTGA. The CDR3 covers 13 residues. V was clipped by 5 bases and J by 4 bases, with 9 bases between them. The CDR3 reads CASSIGSYNEQFF. The DNA of the CDR3 is TGTGCCAGCAGCATCGGGAGTTACAATGAGCAGTTCTTC. The full variable domain, in which reference TRBV7-3 and TRBJ2-1 provide the parts outside the CDR3, is GAGVSQTPSNKVTEKGKYVELRCDPISGHTALYWYRQSLGQGPEFLIYFQGTGAADDSGLPNDRFFAVRPEGSVSTLKIQRTERGDSAVYLCASSIGSYNEQFFGPGTRLTVL.

In this sample, this clonotype turned up many times. The chain uses TRBV5-1 and TRBJ1-4, with unresolved D. Germline V lookup: CDR1 SGHRS, CDR2 YFSETQ. Trimming shortened V by 4 bases and J by 0 bases, and 7 bases separated the two germline ends. The CDR3 extends over 14 amino acids. CDR3 sequence reads: CASSQVSTNEKLFF. CDR3 in DNA: TGCGCCAGCAGCCAGGTATCAACTAATGAAAAACTGTTTTTT.

This chain joins TRBV29-1 and TRBJ1-1, with no clear D. CDR3 length: 12 amino acids. CDR1 and CDR2 (germline): SQVTM, ANQGSEA. This chain's CDR3 is CSIKGGNTEAFF. The DNA of the CDR3 is TGCAGTATTAAAGGAGGAAACACTGAAGCTTTCTTT.